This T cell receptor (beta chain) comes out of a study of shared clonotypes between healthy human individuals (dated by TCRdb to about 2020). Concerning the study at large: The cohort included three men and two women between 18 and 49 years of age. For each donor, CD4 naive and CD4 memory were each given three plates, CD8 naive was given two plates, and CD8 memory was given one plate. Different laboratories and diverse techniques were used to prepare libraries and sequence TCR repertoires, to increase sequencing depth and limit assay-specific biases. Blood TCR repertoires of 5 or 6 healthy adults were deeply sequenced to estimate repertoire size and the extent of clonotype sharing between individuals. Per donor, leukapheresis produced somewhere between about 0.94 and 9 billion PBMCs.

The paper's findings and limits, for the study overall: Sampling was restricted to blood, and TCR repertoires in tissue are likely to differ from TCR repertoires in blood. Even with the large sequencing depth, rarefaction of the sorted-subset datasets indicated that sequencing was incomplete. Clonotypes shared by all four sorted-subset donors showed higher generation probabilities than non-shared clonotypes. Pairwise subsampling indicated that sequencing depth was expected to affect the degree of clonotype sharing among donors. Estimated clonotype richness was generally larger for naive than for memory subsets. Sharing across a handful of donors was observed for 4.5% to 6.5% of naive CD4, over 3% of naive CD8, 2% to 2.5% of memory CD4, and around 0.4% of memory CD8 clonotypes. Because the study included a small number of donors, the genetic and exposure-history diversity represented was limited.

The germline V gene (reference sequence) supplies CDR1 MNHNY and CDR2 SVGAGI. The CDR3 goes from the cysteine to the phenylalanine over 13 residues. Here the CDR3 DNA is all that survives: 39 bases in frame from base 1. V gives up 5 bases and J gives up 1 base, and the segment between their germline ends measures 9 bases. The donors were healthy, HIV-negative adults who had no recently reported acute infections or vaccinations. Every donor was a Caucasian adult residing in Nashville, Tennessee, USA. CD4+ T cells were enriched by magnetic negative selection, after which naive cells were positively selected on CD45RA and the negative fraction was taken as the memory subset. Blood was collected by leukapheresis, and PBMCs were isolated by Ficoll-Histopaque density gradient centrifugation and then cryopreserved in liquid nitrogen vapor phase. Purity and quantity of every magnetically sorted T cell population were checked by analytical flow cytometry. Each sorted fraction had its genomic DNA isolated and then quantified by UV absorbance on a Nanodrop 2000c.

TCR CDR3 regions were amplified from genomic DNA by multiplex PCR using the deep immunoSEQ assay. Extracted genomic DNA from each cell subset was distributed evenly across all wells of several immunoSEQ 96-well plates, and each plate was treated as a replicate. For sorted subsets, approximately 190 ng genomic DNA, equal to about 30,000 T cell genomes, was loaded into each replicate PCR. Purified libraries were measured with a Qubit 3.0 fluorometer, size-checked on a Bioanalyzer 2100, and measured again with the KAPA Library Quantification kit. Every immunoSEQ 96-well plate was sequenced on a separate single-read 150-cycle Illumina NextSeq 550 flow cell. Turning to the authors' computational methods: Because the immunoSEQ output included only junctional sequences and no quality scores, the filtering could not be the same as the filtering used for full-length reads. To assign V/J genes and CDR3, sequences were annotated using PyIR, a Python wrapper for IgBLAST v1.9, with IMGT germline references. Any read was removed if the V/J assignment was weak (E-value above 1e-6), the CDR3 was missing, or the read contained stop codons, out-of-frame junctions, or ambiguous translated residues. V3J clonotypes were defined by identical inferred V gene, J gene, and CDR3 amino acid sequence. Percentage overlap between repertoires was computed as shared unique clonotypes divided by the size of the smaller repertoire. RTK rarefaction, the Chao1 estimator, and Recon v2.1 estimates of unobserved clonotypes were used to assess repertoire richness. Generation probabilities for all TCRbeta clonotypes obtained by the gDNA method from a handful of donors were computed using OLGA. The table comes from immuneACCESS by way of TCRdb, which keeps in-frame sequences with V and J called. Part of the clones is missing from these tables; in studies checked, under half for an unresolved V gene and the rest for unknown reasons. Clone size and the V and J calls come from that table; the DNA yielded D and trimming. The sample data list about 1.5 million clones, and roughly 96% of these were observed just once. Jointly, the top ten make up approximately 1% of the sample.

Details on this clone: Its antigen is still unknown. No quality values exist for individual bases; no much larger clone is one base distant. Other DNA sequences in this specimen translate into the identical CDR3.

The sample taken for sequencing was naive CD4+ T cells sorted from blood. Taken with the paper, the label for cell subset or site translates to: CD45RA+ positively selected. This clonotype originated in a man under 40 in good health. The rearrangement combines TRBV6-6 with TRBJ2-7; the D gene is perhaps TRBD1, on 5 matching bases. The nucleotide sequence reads TGTGCCAGCAGTACTCAGGGATCCTACGAGCAGTACTTC. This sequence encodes CASSTQGSYEQYF.